This T cell receptor beta chain came from a study of Ad26.COV2.S vaccination and SARS-CoV-2 variants. Study in general: Into the muscle, Ad26.COV2.S was dosed once or twice, 56 days apart. Study-wide points: Recipients of vaccine and of placebo showed similar breadth of their non-spike TCR repertoires.

Points on this clone: Its antigen remains unidentified. Different DNA sequences within this sample yield the same CDR3.

Profiled with immunoSEQ multiplex PCR; TCRdb holds only in-frame clones, not every one. In the table there are more than 400,000 clones, 80% to 95% of which are singletons. The treatment denotes: over 15 received Ad26.COV2.S at low or high dose, single or two shots; about five received placebo; per-sample allocation not given. On day 63 after the first injection, vaccine and placebo recipients gave samples. Recruitment in Boston yielded a donor of adult age, 18-55 years. The vaccine delivered Wuhan-strain SARS-CoV-2 spike through an Ad26 vector. The CDR3 sequence is 12 residues long. Looked up from germline, CDR1 is SGHTA and CDR2 is FQGNSA. V was pared by 4 bases and J by 4 bases, with 0 bases of the junction left unmatched.

The sequence was obtained from a person between 18 and 59 years old who received the Ad26.COV2.S COVID-19 vaccine or a placebo. The chain links TRBV7-2 to TRBJ1-2; 7 bases match TRBD1. The sequences come from peripheral blood, collected in a trial of Ad26.COV2.S vaccine versus placebo. CDR3: CASSWTGYGYTF. DNA for the CDR3: TGTGCCAGCAGCTGGACAGGCTATGGCTACACCTTC.